This TCR beta chain was identified in a study of CD8 T cells in ankylosing spondylitis. Study-level findings and limits: A motif of under ten highly homologous TCR beta variants was seen as apparently characteristic of ankylosing spondylitis blood.

This clonotype was detected ten times or more. Its cognate antigen is unknown. Losses at the gene ends were 4 bases for V and 7 bases for J; bases not matched to a gene: 7. Per germline, CDR1 SGDLS and CDR2 YYNGEE. The CDR3 consists of 14 residues. TCRdb reprocessed the 5' RACE reads via MiXCR and lists one record per CDR3 protein. The sample lists 450,000 to 550,000 distinct CDR3 sequences, about 5.4% occurring once. The sequence was collected from a male donor with ankylosing spondylitis. The V and J genes are TRBV9 and TRBJ2-1; TRBD1 agrees at 8 bases. The specimen was blood, either unsorted or a sorted T cell fraction (not recorded which). In DNA form, the CDR3 reads TGTGCCAGCAGCCCCCGGACAGGGTGGAATGAGCAGTTCTTC. Amino acid sequence: CASSPRTGWNEQFF.